This T cell receptor beta chain was profiled in a study of vaccination and CD4 T cells after COVID-19. About the research overall: From HCoV-229E, HCoV-OC43, HCoV-NL63 and SARS-CoV-2, overlapping spike peptides were used to stimulate the cells.

The treatment was: roughly 10-day PBMC culture with coronavirus spike peptide pools or control peptides (ViraFEST assay). Expansion of antigen-specific T cells with peptide pools by ViraFEST preceded sequencing of TCRs. Fresh replacement IL-2 medium substituted for half the medium on days 3 and 7. Sequence data for DNA of cultured CD4+ T cells were generated by the Oncomine TCR Beta short-read assay. TCRdb redid the calling of the PCR reads with MiXCR, one entry per CDR3 protein. This sample carries under 25,000 distinct CDR3 sequences, approximately 50% of them seen once, and the ten largest clones take about 14%. V gave up 2 bases and J gave up 1 base, with 8 bases separating them. The CDR3 extends over 14 amino acids. Concerning this clonotype itself: The antigen is not known.

The sample was cultured CD4+ T cells from blood. This clonotype was obtained from a human donor with COVID-19. The V and J genes are TRBV12-3 or TRBV12-4 and TRBJ2-5; no clear D. The CDR3 nucleotides read TGTGCCAGCAGTTTACGGCAGATCCAAGAGACCCAGTACTTC. Protein sequence: CASSLRQIQETQYF.